The 32 T cell receptor beta chains presented below share a single source sample, sequenced in a study of T cell responses to AZD1222 COVID-19 vaccine. The data were produced by immunoSEQ multiplex PCR, yet TCRdb's version contains in-frame clones alone and is incomplete. The sample contains 140,000 to 150,000 clones, around 90% of which appear only once. The sequencing used peripheral blood, collected on day 0 of MenACWY control vaccination. These receptors originate from an adult in good health.

This clone was detected once. V is TRBV6-5 and J is TRBJ2-7; 7 bases fit TRBD1. Germline CDR1 reads MNHEY; CDR2 reads SVGAGI. The CDR3 length is 13 residues. Trimming cost V 8 bases and J 0 bases; bases outside gene matches: 4. The CDR3 spells CASGTVPSYEQYF. The CDR3 DNA reads as TGTGCCAGCGGGACAGTTCCCTCCTACGAGCAGTACTTC.

The rearrangement uses TRBV11-2 and TRBJ1-1; D not certain. This CDR3 contains 13 residues. V dropped 2 bases and J dropped 8 bases, with 12 bases sitting between them. Germline V gene sequence: CDR1 SGHAT, CDR2 FQNNGV. The CDR3 DNA is TGTGCCAGCAGCTTACTGGATGTCTCCGAAGCTTTCTTT. Translating gives CASSLLDVSEAFF.

Worth noting for this clone: The same CDR3 also results from other DNA sequences found in this sample. This chain connects TRBV7-8 to TRBJ1-1, with D hard to call. This CDR3 is built from 13 residues. Trimming left V 3 bases short and J 1 base short, with 6 bases between. Germline values: CDR1 SGHVS, CDR2 FQNEAQ. The CDR3 coding sequence is TGTGCCAGCAGCTTCGGCAGGAACACTGAAGCTTTCTTT. Residues: CASSFGRNTEAFF.

This chain uses TRBV4-1 with TRBJ2-2; TRBD2 matches at 9 bases. V dropped 4 bases and J dropped 0; count of bases not matched to a gene: 6. The CDR3 has 17 amino acids. Germline V gives CDR1 MGHRA, CDR2 YSYEKL. This chain's CDR3 is CASSPRAGGTNTGELFF. CDR3 DNA: TGCGCCAGCAGCCCGAGGGCGGGAGGGACGAACACCGGGGAGCTGTTTTTT.

The chain is built from TRBV20-1 and TRBJ2-7, with 7 bases aligning to TRBD1. The length of the CDR3 is 11 residues. In germline, CDR1 is DFQATT, CDR2 SNEGSKA (reference sequence). The junction had 10 bases not matched to a gene; V was cut back by 6 bases and J by 11 bases. In nucleotides, the CDR3 is TGCAGTGCCCGGGGACAGTACATGGAGTACTTC. Protein sequence: CSARGQYMEYF.

This chain joins TRBV5-1 and TRBJ1-2; D unresolved. The germline V and J ends were trimmed by 3 bases and 1 base, with 7 bases remaining between them. This CDR3 is 13 amino acids long. Looked up from germline, CDR1 is SGHRS and CDR2 is YFSETQ. The CDR3: CASSSTSNYGYTF. The CDR3 region has the DNA TGCGCCAGCAGCTCAACAAGTAACTATGGCTACACCTTC.

The chain has TRBV19 and TRBJ1-2, with D unresolved. V was cut by 4 bases and J by 2 bases, with 17 bases left in between. From germline, CDR1 is LNHDA and CDR2 SQIVND (reference sequence). The CDR3 length is 16 residues. For the CDR3, the DNA is TGTGCCAGTAGTAGGTTCAGAGGGATGGTCAACTATGGCTACACCTTC. It specifies CASSRFRGMVNYGYTF.

J is TRBJ1-1 and V is TRBV5-4; D perhaps matches TRBD1 (6 bases). This CDR3 has 19 residues. Per germline, CDR1 SGHNT and CDR2 YYREEE (reference sequence). V shed 4 bases and J shed 3 bases, with 28 bases lying between them. The CDR3 reads CASSGGPGHGNWIDTEAFF. For the CDR3, the DNA is TGTGCCAGCAGCGGAGGGCCGGGACACGGGAATTGGATTGACACTGAAGCTTTCTTT.

V usage is TRBV12-5 and J usage is TRBJ1-2, with unresolved D. Germline CDR1 LGHNT, CDR2 FRNRAP. There are 13 residues in the CDR3. Trimming took off 2 bases at V and 8 bases at J, with 12 bases between the two ends. The CDR3 DNA reads as TGTGCTAGTGGTTTGATGAGGGTCGGCGGCTACACCTTC. The encoded protein is CASGLMRVGGYTF.

DNA for the CDR3: TGTGCCAGCTCACCGAGGGACCTGAACACTGAAGCTTTCTTT. Its protein is CASSPRDLNTEAFF. V is TRBV18 and J is TRBJ1-1; the D gene is possibly TRBD1 (5 bases). V was trimmed by 3 bases and J by 0 bases, leaving 8 bases between them. Germline CDR1 and CDR2: KGHSH and LQKENI. The CDR3 has 14 amino acids.

The V and J genes are TRBV4-2 and TRBJ2-5, with 11 bases fitting TRBD1. This CDR3 has 16 amino acids. V shed 4 bases and J 1 base; nucleotides not matched to a gene: 5. Germline values: CDR1 LGHNA, CDR2 YNFKEQ. The CDR3 bases are TGTGCCAGCAGCCCCTGGACAGGGGGCCCCCAAGAGACCCAGTACTTC. Its translation: CASSPWTGGPQETQYF.

The chain is built from TRBV28 and TRBJ2-2, with D possibly being TRBD2 (6 bases). Trimming shortened V by 5 bases and J by 3 bases, and 13 bases separated the two germline ends. The CDR3 is 15 amino acids. CDR1 is MDHEN and CDR2 is SYDVKM in the germline V gene. DNA of the CDR3: TGTGCCAGCAGTGGAGGGACTGCACACACCGGGGAGCTGTTTTTT. Translating it yields CASSGGTAHTGELFF.

This chain connects TRBV7-9 to TRBJ2-1, with 10 positions matching TRBD2. The CDR3 consists of 15 residues. Germline trimming cut 7 bases from V and 9 bases from J; bases unmatched to any gene: 12. Looked up from germline, CDR1 is SEHNR and CDR2 is FQNEAQ (reference sequence). The CDR3 protein is CASILSGRPRAEQFF. CDR3 bases: TGTGCCAGCATCCTTAGCGGGAGGCCGCGTGCTGAGCAGTTCTTC.

This chain links TRBV7-8 with TRBJ2-7, with 10 bases that match TRBD1. The CDR3 consists of 15 residues. The V gene's germline CDR1 is SGHVS and CDR2 FQNEAQ. Unmatched junction bases numbered 4, after V lost 3 bases and J lost 2 bases. The CDR3 DNA reads as TGTGCCAGCAGCTTCGGACAGGGGGAAACCTACGAGCAGTACTTC. Translating gives CASSFGQGETYEQYF.

The CDR3 bases are TGTGCCTGGACGGACAGGGCGGAAAATGAGCAGTTCTTC. As protein: CAWTDRAENEQFF. The chain is built from TRBV7-9 and TRBJ2-1; TRBD1 matches at 8 bases. The CDR3 extends over 13 amino acids. Trimming removed 11 bases from V and 7 bases from J; junction bases left unmatched: 10. The germline CDR1 and CDR2 sequences are SEHNR and FQNEAQ (reference sequence).

This chain links TRBV12-3 or TRBV12-4 with TRBJ2-7; D gene uncertain. This CDR3 comprises 11 residues. V was trimmed by 4 bases and J by 3 bases, leaving 4 bases between them. The CDR3 DNA reads TGTGCCAGCAGTTGGGACTACGAGCAGTACTTC. Amino acid sequence: CASSWDYEQYF.

The chain uses TRBV30 and TRBJ2-7; D perhaps matches TRBD2 (5 bases). Germline values: CDR1 GTSNPN, CDR2 SVGIG (reference sequence). V lost 1 base, J lost 1 base, and 5 bases lay in between. This CDR3 region has 12 residues. The CDR3 DNA sequence: TGTGCCTGGAGTGGAGGGTCCTACGAGCAGTACTTC. Its protein product is CAWSGGSYEQYF.

This clone has a single count. The chain joins TRBV24-1 to TRBJ2-1, with 12 nucleotides matching TRBD2. V shed 4 bases, J shed 5 bases, and the junction held 8 bases outside the gene matches. The CDR3 extends over 17 amino acids. Germline V gives CDR1 KGHDR, CDR2 SFDVKD. The CDR3: CATSDTGTSGPNNEQFF. Written as DNA, the CDR3 is TGTGCCACCAGTGACACAGGGACTAGCGGGCCCAACAATGAGCAGTTCTTC.

Remarks on this clone: Mismatch with germline at one junction end may stem from a read error. The chain combines TRBV7-7 with TRBJ2-1; weak D call: TRBD2 (6 bases). Germline V gene lookup returns CDR1 SSHAT and CDR2 FNYEAQ (reference sequence). The CDR3 is 16 residues long. The CDR3 loop is CASSSGTAATYNEQFF. The CDR3 region has the DNA TGTGCTAGCAGCTCCGGGACTGCCGCGACTTACAATGAGCAGTTCTTC.

This chain uses TRBV10-3 with TRBJ2-4; 7 bases match TRBD1. CDR3 size: 13 residues. Germline lookup yields CDR1 ENHRY and CDR2 SYGVKD. V gave up 8 bases and J gave up 3 bases; unmatched junction bases: 4. In nucleotides, the CDR3 is TGTGCCATCGGGACAGACGGCAAAAACATTCAGTACTTC. It is translated as CAIGTDGKNIQYF.

The genes are TRBV5-1 and TRBJ1-2; D is perhaps TRBD1 (5 bases). CDR3 length equals 14 residues. Germline CDR1 is SGHRS and CDR2 is YFSETQ. Trimming stripped 5 bases from V and 4 bases from J, with 15 bases between. CDR3 in DNA: TGCGCCAGCAGGTTCGGGGACGACACCTATGGCTACACCTTC. Its protein product is CASRFGDDTYGYTF.

The V call is TRBV7-9, the J call TRBJ2-7, with TRBD1 matching over 9 bases. The CDR3 consists of 15 residues. Germline V gene lookup returns CDR1 SEHNR and CDR2 FQNEAQ (reference sequence). Germline trimming cut 5 bases from V and 6 bases from J; bases unmatched to any gene: 11. This CDR3 is CASSLMGQGMSEQYF. DNA of the CDR3: TGTGCCAGCAGCCTTATGGGACAGGGTATGAGCGAGCAGTACTTC.

This clone was picked up one time. CDR3 nucleotides: TGTGCCAGCAGTTACTCTGCGGGGGGATCCTACAATGAGCAGTTCTTC. Translation gives CASSYSAGGSYNEQFF. V gene TRBV6-5 combines with J gene TRBJ2-1; TRBD2 matches at 8 bases. Per germline, CDR1 MNHEY and CDR2 SVGAGI. The CDR3 contains 16 residues. J was trimmed by 1 base and V by 0 bases; bases with no gene match: 2.

V and J are TRBV6-5 and TRBJ2-7; 9 nucleotides line up with TRBD1. Germline V gene sequence: CDR1 MNHEY, CDR2 SVGAGI. CDR3 length: 16 amino acids. Trimming removed 2 bases from V and 5 bases from J; junction bases left unmatched: 10. The CDR3 region is CASSYTAGTGIHEQYF. In nucleotides, the CDR3 is TGTGCCAGCAGTTACACCGCTGGGACAGGGATCCACGAGCAGTACTTC.

V gene TRBV4-1 combines with J gene TRBJ1-3; 7 nucleotides align to TRBD1. The CDR3 covers 17 residues. Germline V gene data show CDR1 as MGHRA and CDR2 as YSYEKL. V trimming: 2 bases; J trimming: 1 base; junction bases outside the gene matches: 8. The DNA of the CDR3 is TGCGCCAGCAGCCAACCGACAGGGCGGGGTTCTGGAAACACCATATATTTT. Its protein is CASSQPTGRGSGNTIYF.

V and J are TRBV18 and TRBJ1-2; TRBD1 matches at 9 bases. V shed 3 bases and J 8 bases; nucleotides not matched to a gene: 19. Looked up from germline, CDR1 is KGHSH and CDR2 is LQKENI. This CDR3 region has 18 residues. CDR3 sequence: CASSPRPTPGQGGEGYTF. CDR3 coding DNA: TGTGCCAGCTCACCCCGCCCAACACCGGGACAGGGTGGAGAAGGCTACACCTTC.

J is TRBJ1-4 and V is TRBV12-3 or TRBV12-4, with D maybe TRBD1 (6 bases). V dropped 6 bases and J dropped 7 bases, with 12 bases sitting between them. The CDR3 has 13 residues. This CDR3 is CASRRTVVEKLFF. CDR3 sequence (DNA): TGTGCCAGCAGGCGGACAGTCGTTGAAAAACTGTTTTTT.

J is TRBJ2-1 and V is TRBV28; 13 bases agree with TRBD2. Germline CDR1 is MDHEN and CDR2 is SYDVKM. Trimming at V came to 4 bases and at J to 2 bases, leaving 2 bases not matched to a gene. This CDR3 contains 16 residues. The CDR3 protein is CASSSTSGRAYNEQFF. CDR3 bases: TGTGCCAGCAGTTCCACTAGCGGGAGGGCCTACAATGAGCAGTTCTTC.

The chain is built from TRBV7-3 and TRBJ2-2, with TRBD1 identical over 7 bases. This CDR3 spans 13 amino acids. Germline V lookup: CDR1 SGHTA, CDR2 FQGTGA. With 8 bases clipped from V and 5 bases from J, the junction kept 5 bases outside the gene matches. The CDR3 DNA sequence: TGTGCCAGCCGTCCAGGGGGTACCGGGGAGCTGTTTTTT. Its protein is CASRPGGTGELFF.

The chain couples TRBV12-3 or TRBV12-4 to TRBJ2-7, with D tentatively TRBD2 (6 bases). With 3 bases removed from V and 3 bases from J, the gap between germline ends came to 9 bases. CDR3 length: 13 amino acids. The CDR3 DNA reads as TGTGCCAGCAGTTTCTTGGGGGGCTACGAGCAGTACTTC. Translating it yields CASSFLGGYEQYF.

This chain connects TRBV3-1 (or the pseudogene TRBV3-2) to TRBJ1-1, with D possibly matching TRBD1 (6 bases). The CDR3 has 16 residues. From germline, CDR1 is LGHDT and CDR2 YNNKEL (reference sequence). V was cut by 0 bases and J by 3 bases, with 14 bases left in between. The CDR3 spells CASSQDSGQLDTEAFF. The DNA for the CDR3 is TGTGCCAGCAGCCAAGATTCTGGACAGCTAGACACTGAAGCTTTCTTT.

J is TRBJ1-1 and V is TRBV7-9, with TRBD1 identical over 7 bases. Germline CDR1 and CDR2: SEHNR and FQNEAQ (reference sequence). V shed 1 base, J shed 5 bases, and the junction held 7 bases outside the gene matches. The CDR3 runs 15 residues. CDR3 sequence (DNA): TGTGCCAGCAGCTTAGAACAGGGGATAGGAACTGAAGCTTTCTTT. Translated: CASSLEQGIGTEAFF.